This TCR beta chain was captured by sequencing in a study of OX40 agonist ivuxolimab in advanced cancers. Study-wide background: Ivuxolimab, an agonistic anti-OX40 (CD134) antibody, was given to patients. In this trial design, patients received ivuxolimab intravenously at 0.01 to 10 mg/kg every 2 weeks.

Produced via immunoSEQ multiplex PCR; TCRdb's table is partial and in-frame only. This sample has about 33,000 clones, with approximately 84% found just once. Any history of autoimmune disease or systemic immunosuppression disqualified patients. The study's findings and limits: Within 6 weeks, CD4+ and CD8+ blood T cells expanded clonally at 0.1 to 3.0 mg/kg.

Germline assignment: CDR1 MNHEY and CDR2 SMNVEV (reference sequence). This CDR3 comprises 15 residues. The V end was cut by 4 bases, the J end by 1 base, with 12 bases between. This clone has more than one count but fewer than ten. Its specificity is not known. Material: CD4+ or CD8+ T cells sorted from blood, obtained in a trial of the OX40 agonist ivuxolimab. The chain links TRBV27 to TRBJ2-3; the D gene is possibly TRBD2 (6 bases). The sequence came from an adult with an advanced solid tumor such as melanoma, head and neck, liver or kidney cancer. As DNA, the CDR3 is TGTGCCAGCAGTTCCTACACGGGGGGCACAGATACGCAGTATTTT. The encoded protein is CASSSYTGGTDTQYF.